The 9 T cell receptor beta chains below were found in one sample sequenced in a study of blood T cell repertoires in COVID-19. Method: immunoSEQ multiplex PCR; TCRdb's copy keeps in-frame clones and lacks some. This table holds approximately 160,000 clones, 84% found once. The sample taken for sequencing was peripheral blood. All receptors come from an elderly woman with acute or convalescent COVID-19.

The chain carries TRBV7-2 and TRBJ2-3; 7 bases fit TRBD1. V gave up 2 bases and J gave up 3 bases; unmatched junction bases: 5. This CDR3 comprises 15 residues. CDR1 and CDR2 (germline): SGHTA, FQGNSA. This CDR3 reads CASSLWDSGTDTQYF. The CDR3, as DNA: TGTGCCAGCAGCTTATGGGACAGTGGGACAGATACGCAGTATTTT. Using reference TRBV7-2 and TRBJ2-3 for the parts outside the CDR3, the full variable domain is GAGVSQSPSNKVTEKGKDVELRCDPISGHTALYWYRQSLGQGLEFLIYFQGNSAPDKSGLPSDRFSAERTGGSVSTLTIQRTQQEDSAVYLCASSLWDSGTDTQYFGPGTRLTVL.

The CDR3 DNA reads as TGTGCCAGCAGCGTAGGGGCGACTAATGAAAAACTGTTTTTT. Translated, it gives CASSVGATNEKLFF. V is TRBV9 and J is TRBJ1-4, with D hard to call. Trimming took 0 bases from V and 2 from J, leaving 5 bases between them. Germline V CDR1 and CDR2: SGDLS, YYNGEE. The CDR3 length is 14 residues.

CDR3 region: CASSGGGSTEAFF. The CDR3 DNA sequence: TGTGCCAGCAGTGGGGGCGGGAGCACTGAAGCTTTCTTT. The rearrangement joins TRBV27 to TRBJ1-1, with a weak D call TRBD1 (6 bases). The CDR3 is 13 amino acids. V was trimmed by 5 bases and J by 4 bases, leaving 11 bases between them. CDR1 is MNHEY, CDR2 SMNVEV, per germline (reference sequence).

CDR3 in amino acids: CASRPGLDQETQYF. The CDR3 DNA reads as TGTGCCAGCAGGCCGGGACTGGATCAAGAGACCCAGTACTTC. The chain is built from TRBV2 and TRBJ2-5; perhaps TRBD2 as D (6 bases). V was shortened by 6 bases and J by 2 bases, with 13 bases between the two germline ends. Germline V lookup: CDR1 SNHLY, CDR2 FYNNEI. CDR3 length equals 14 residues.

The chain combines TRBV7-9 with TRBJ2-2, with D possibly matching TRBD2 (5 bases). Trimming removed 9 bases from V and 2 bases from J, with 7 bases in between. The length of the CDR3 is 12 residues. Germline V gene data show CDR1 as SEHNR and CDR2 as FQNEAQ (reference sequence). The CDR3 loop is CAREVNTGELFF. DNA for the CDR3: TGTGCCAGGGAGGTCAACACCGGGGAGCTGTTTTTT.

The chain carries TRBV10-3 and TRBJ1-1; TRBD1 is a possible D gene (6 bases). Between the trimmed V and J ends, which lost 8 bases and 1 base, there was a span of 11 bases. Germline-derived CDR1 and CDR2 are ENHRY and SYGVKD. The CDR3 extends over 13 amino acids. CDR3 DNA sequence: TGTGCCATCGCCGAGGGACAGAACACTGAAGCTTTCTTT. It yields the protein CAIAEGQNTEAFF.

This sequence joins TRBV28 and TRBJ1-1; D may be TRBD1 (5 bases). Germline-derived CDR1 and CDR2 are MDHEN and SYDVKM. V was pared by 1 base and J by 3 bases, with 9 bases between. CDR3 size: 14 residues. CDR3 nucleotides: TGTGCCAGCAGTTTATATCGGGGGTACACTGAAGCTTTCTTT. Protein: CASSLYRGYTEAFF.

J is TRBJ2-6 and V is TRBV18, with TRBD2 matching 15 bases. Germline lookup yields CDR1 KGHSH and CDR2 LQKENI. The CDR3 totals 20 residues. V lost 3 bases to trimming and J lost 2 bases; unmatched junction nucleotides: 8. Here the CDR3 reads CASSPGMGLAGGPGANVLTF. In DNA, the CDR3 is TGTGCCAGCTCACCGGGTATGGGACTAGCGGGGGGCCCTGGGGCCAACGTCCTGACTTTC.

The V call is TRBV20-1, the J call TRBJ1-5; the match to TRBD1 covers 9 bases. Germline V gives CDR1 DFQATT, CDR2 SNEGSKA (reference sequence). Unmatched junction bases numbered 12, after V lost 3 bases and J lost 3 bases. This CDR3 region has 17 residues. CDR3 region: CSASRNSGTGFNQPQHF. DNA of the CDR3: TGCAGTGCTAGTCGGAATTCCGGGACAGGGTTCAATCAGCCCCAGCATTTT.